This entry features one TCR beta chain sequence. Unique molecular identifiers were affixed to single, distinct cDNA molecules. One entry per CDR3 protein results from TCRdb running MiXCR on the 5' RACE reads. The repertoire holds about 64,000 distinct CDR3 sequences, with around 19% as singletons. These data originate in a study of early T cells in non-severe SARS-CoV-2 infection. Looking at the study overall: The input, bulk RNA from unsorted whole blood, was sequenced, and chains were unpaired.

Germline lookup yields CDR1 SGHNT and CDR2 YYREEE (reference sequence). CDR3 length: 14 amino acids. V lost 4 bases, J lost 0 bases, and 8 bases lay in between. Sequenced material: whole blood, taken at baseline. The chain links TRBV5-4 to TRBJ1-3; D not resolved. The clonotype originates from an adult who was a healthcare worker with PCR-confirmed SARS-CoV-2 infection or an uninfected control (not recorded which). Here the CDR3 reads CASSADLSGNTIYF. The CDR3 DNA reads TGTGCCAGCAGCGCCGACCTCTCTGGAAACACCATATATTTT.